The 5 T cell receptor beta chains below come from one sample, sequenced in a study of shared clonotypes between healthy human individuals. Clones were read by immunoSEQ multiplex PCR, and TCRdb kept only the in-frame ones, dropping some. The sample holds hundreds of thousands of clones, 95% to 96% seen once. Naive CD8 isolation took CD45RO-negative cells positively selected for CCR7 and excluded terminally differentiated effector memory CD45RA+ cells. Sequences were obtained from naive CD8+ T cells sorted from blood. These receptors all come from a woman younger than 45 in good health.

V is TRBV6-4 and J is TRBJ2-3, with 11 bases identical to TRBD2. The ends lost 3 bases at V and 4 bases at J; junction bases unmatched: 6. In germline, CDR1 is MRHNA, CDR2 SNTAGT. The CDR3 extends over 16 amino acids. The CDR3 coding sequence is TGTGCCAGCAGTGAACTAGCGGGAGTGGGCGCAGATACGCAGTATTTT. Its translation is CASSELAGVGADTQYF.

The rearrangement links TRBV27 to TRBJ2-7, with TRBD2 identical over 11 bases. The CDR3 consists of 13 residues. Germline values: CDR1 MNHEY, CDR2 SMNVEV (reference sequence). After removal of 6 bases from V and 4 bases from J, the junction contained 2 bases not matched to a gene. DNA of the CDR3: TGTGCCAGCAGACTAGCGGGAGAATACGAGCAGTACTTC. Its protein is CASRLAGEYEQYF.

The chain links TRBV15 to TRBJ1-5; no definite D call. Germline lookup yields CDR1 LNHNV and CDR2 YYDKDF (reference sequence). CDR3 size: 15 residues. V lost 0 bases and J 5 bases, leaving 11 bases between the germline ends. The CDR3 DNA sequence: TGTGCCACCAGCAGAGATCTCGGGTCCTATCAGCCCCAGCATTTT. Protein product: CATSRDLGSYQPQHF.

J is TRBJ2-5 and V is TRBV11-2; D might be TRBD1 (5 bases). The DNA end favors TRBJ2-7, so the J call may be wrong. Per germline, CDR1 SGHAT and CDR2 FQNNGV. This CDR3 has 14 residues. The CDR3 is CASSSFDRAYEQYF. For the CDR3, the DNA is TGTGCCAGCAGCTCCTTTGACAGAGCCTACGAGCAGTACTTC.

The chain recombines TRBV11-3 with TRBJ2-1; D may be TRBD2 (5 bases). The CDR3 has 12 amino acids. With 1 base removed from V and 10 bases from J, the gap between germline ends came to 8 bases. Per germline, CDR1 SGHNT and CDR2 YENEEA. The CDR3 loop is CASSLGGVEQFF. For the CDR3, the DNA is TGTGCCAGCAGCTTAGGGGGAGTAGAGCAGTTCTTC. The whole variable domain, remainder taken from reference TRBV11-3 and TRBJ2-1, is EAGVVQSPRYKIIEKKQPVAFWCNPISGHNTLYWYLQNLGQGPELLIRYENEEAVDDSQLPKDRFSAERLKGVDSTLKIQPAELGDSAVYLCASSLGGVEQFFGPGTRLTVL.